Listed below are T cell receptor beta chains from one sample, sequenced in a study of T cells after yellow fever vaccination. MiXCR, run by TCRdb on the 5' RACE reads, gives a single entry per CDR3 protein. Found here are 85,000 to 100,000 distinct CDR3 sequences, approximately 5.5% of them singletons; the top ten hold approximately 39%. Material: CD8+ T cells sorted from PBMCs, obtained 10 days after the yellow fever booster vaccination. The receptors were gathered from a man younger than 35 who received the YFV17D yellow fever vaccine. Each CDR3 is given with its conserved first and last residue. A D gene is named only where the DNA matches it firmly. Some rows have no size entry. The others give once, few or many, or a class for an expanded clone.

V: TRBV7-8; D: NA; J: TRBJ2-6; size: many; CDR3: CATVGGRTLSGANVLTF; DNA: TGTGCCACAGTGGGGGGGCGGACCCTCTCTGGGGCCAACGTCCTGACTTTC
V: TRBV12-5; D: TRBD1; J: TRBJ1-1; size: few; CDR3: CASGLGTGVTEAFF; DNA: TGTGCTAGTGGTTTGGGGACAGGGGTGACTGAAGCTTTCTTT
V: TRBV27; D: NA; J: TRBJ2-2; size: few; CDR3: CASTPYWSWYGNTGELFF; DNA: TGTGCCAGCACCCCCTACTGGTCTTGGTACGGAAACACCGGGGAGCTGTTTTTT
V: TRBV30; D: TRBD1; J: TRBJ1-2; size: few; CDR3: CAWSAGGIYGYTF; DNA: TGTGCCTGGAGTGCAGGGGGGATCTATGGCTACACCTTC
V: TRBV4-1; D: NA; J: TRBJ1-3; size: few; CDR3: CASSQAPLGNTIYF; DNA: TGCGCCAGCAGCCAAGCGCCGCTGGGAAACACCATATATTTT
V: TRBV4-3; D: TRBD1; J: TRBJ1-2; size: NA; CDR3: CASSHTGQGFYGYTF; DNA: TGCGCCAGCAGCCATACGGGACAGGGGTTCTATGGCTACACCTTC
V: TRBV10-2; D: TRBD1; J: TRBJ1-2; size: many; CDR3: CASSDPRTGGKSYGYTF; DNA: TGCGCCAGCAGTGACCCACGGACAGGGGGCAAATCTTATGGCTACACCTTC
V: TRBV19; D: TRBD1; J: TRBJ2-1; size: many; CDR3: CASSKETGVHNEQFF; DNA: TGTGCCAGTAGTAAGGAGACAGGGGTCCACAATGAGCAGTTCTTC
V: TRBV20-1; D: TRBD2; J: TRBJ2-5; size: NA; CDR3: CSATPSGETQYF; DNA: TGCAGTGCTACGCCTAGCGGGGAGACCCAGTACTTC
V: TRBV10-3; D: NA; J: TRBJ1-2; size: few; CDR3: CAISESAYPPAKGGYTF; DNA: TGTGCCATCAGTGAGTCCGCGTACCCCCCGGCAAAGGGTGGCTACACCTTC
V: TRBV7-9; D: TRBD1; J: TRBJ1-2; size: few; CDR3: CASSRTGGFDGYTF; DNA: TGTGCCAGCAGCCGGACAGGGGGATTCGATGGCTACACCTTC
V: TRBV27; D: TRBD1; J: TRBJ1-2; size: NA; CDR3: CASSSLIPGQGDYGYTF; DNA: TGTGCCAGCTCGTCCTTGATCCCGGGACAGGGGGACTATGGCTACACCTTC
V: TRBV25-1; D: TRBD2; J: TRBJ2-1; size: few; CDR3: CASRGGSGGNEQFF; DNA: TGTGCCAGCAGAGGGGGTAGCGGGGGGAATGAGCAGTTCTTC
V: TRBV19; D: NA; J: TRBJ2-1; size: NA; CDR3: CASSPGDSSYNEQFF; DNA: TGTGCCAGTAGTCCTGGGGATTCCTCCTACAATGAGCAGTTCTTC
V: TRBV7-6; D: TRBD2; J: TRBJ2-7; size: NA; CDR3: CATAGGGAGEQYF; DNA: TGTGCCACCGCCGGGGGGGGGGCGGGTGAGCAGTACTTC
V: TRBV6-5; D: TRBD1; J: TRBJ2-7; size: many; CDR3: CASSYTGQGGLEQYF; DNA: TGTGCCAGCAGTTACACAGGACAGGGGGGGCTCGAGCAGTACTTC
V: TRBV7-9; D: NA; J: TRBJ1-1; size: NA; CDR3: CASSLSGEAFF; DNA: TGTGCCAGCAGCTTGAGTGGTGAAGCTTTCTTT
V: TRBV7-2; D: NA; J: TRBJ1-1; size: NA; CDR3: CASRGGRVEAFF; DNA: TGTGCCAGCAGGGGTGGCAGGGTCGAAGCTTTCTTT
V: TRBV3-1; D: TRBD1; J: TRBJ2-7; size: few; CDR3: CASSQEGPRWTGPYEQYF; DNA: TGTGCCAGCAGCCAAGAAGGACCCCGATGGACAGGGCCCTACGAGCAGTACTTC
V: TRBV27; D: NA; J: TRBJ2-2; size: NA; CDR3: CARSLGGRGELFF; DNA: TGTGCCAGAAGTTTAGGGGGGCGCGGGGAGCTGTTTTTT
V: TRBV15; D: NA; J: TRBJ2-6; size: NA; CDR3: CATSRDRGSGANVLTF; DNA: TGTGCCACCAGCCGAGATCGGGGGTCTGGGGCCAACGTCCTGACTTTC
V: TRBV12-3/TRBV12-4; D: NA; J: TRBJ2-3; size: few; CDR3: CASLPGLDTDTQYF; DNA: TGTGCCAGTCTTCCGGGGCTAGACACAGATACGCAGTATTTT
V: TRBV12-3/TRBV12-4; D: NA; J: TRBJ1-2; size: few; CDR3: CASSYRTDYGYTF; DNA: TGTGCCAGCAGTTACCGGACAGACTATGGCTACACCTTC